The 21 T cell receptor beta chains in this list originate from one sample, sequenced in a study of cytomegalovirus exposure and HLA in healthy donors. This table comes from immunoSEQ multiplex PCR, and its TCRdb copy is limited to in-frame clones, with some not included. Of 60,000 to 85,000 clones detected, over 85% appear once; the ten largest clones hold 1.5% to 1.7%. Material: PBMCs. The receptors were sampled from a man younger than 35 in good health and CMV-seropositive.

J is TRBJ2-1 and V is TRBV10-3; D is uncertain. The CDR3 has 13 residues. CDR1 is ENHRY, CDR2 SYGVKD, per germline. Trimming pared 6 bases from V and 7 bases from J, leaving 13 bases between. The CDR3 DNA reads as TGTGCCATCAGACTGCCTTCCGGGAATGAGCAGTTCTTC. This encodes CAIRLPSGNEQFF.

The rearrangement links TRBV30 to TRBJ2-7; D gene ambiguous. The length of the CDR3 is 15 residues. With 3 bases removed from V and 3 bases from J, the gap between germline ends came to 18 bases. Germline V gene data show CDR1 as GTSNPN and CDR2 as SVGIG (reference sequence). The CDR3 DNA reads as TGTGCCTGGAGCCTTAGCACCGGGTCCCACTACGAGCAGTACTTC. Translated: CAWSLSTGSHYEQYF.

DNA for the CDR3: TGCGCCAGCATCCCGCCTGGGACAGGGACAACGCAGTATTTT. It translates to CASIPPGTGTTQYF. This chain links TRBV5-1 with TRBJ2-3; 9 bases align to TRBD1. The CDR3 has 14 amino acids. Germline lookup yields CDR1 SGHRS and CDR2 YFSETQ. Losses at the gene ends were 6 bases for V and 9 bases for J; bases not matched to a gene: 11.

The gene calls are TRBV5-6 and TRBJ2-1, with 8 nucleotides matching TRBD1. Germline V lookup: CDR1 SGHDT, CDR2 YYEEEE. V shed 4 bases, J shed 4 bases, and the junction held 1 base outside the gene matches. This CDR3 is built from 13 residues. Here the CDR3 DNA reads TGTGCCAGCAGCCGGGACAGGTACAATGAGCAGTTCTTC. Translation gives CASSRDRYNEQFF.

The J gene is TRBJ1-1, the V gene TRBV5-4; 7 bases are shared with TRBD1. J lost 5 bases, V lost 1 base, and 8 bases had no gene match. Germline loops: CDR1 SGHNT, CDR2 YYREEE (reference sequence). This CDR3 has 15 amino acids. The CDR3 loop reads CASSLRARGLTEAFF. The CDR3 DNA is TGTGCCAGCAGCTTGCGTGCCAGGGGGTTAACTGAAGCTTTCTTT.

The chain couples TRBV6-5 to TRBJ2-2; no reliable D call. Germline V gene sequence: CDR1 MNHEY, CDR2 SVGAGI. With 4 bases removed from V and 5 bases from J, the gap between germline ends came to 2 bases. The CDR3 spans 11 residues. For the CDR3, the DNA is TGTGCCAGCAGTTCGACCGGGGAGCTGTTTTTT. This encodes CASSSTGELFF.

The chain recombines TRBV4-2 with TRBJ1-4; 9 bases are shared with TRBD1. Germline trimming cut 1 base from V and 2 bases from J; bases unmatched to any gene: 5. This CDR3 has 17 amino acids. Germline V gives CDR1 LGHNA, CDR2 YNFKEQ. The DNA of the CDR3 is TGTGCCAGCAGCCAAGGGACAGGGGAGCTTACTAATGAAAAACTGTTTTTT. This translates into CASSQGTGELTNEKLFF.

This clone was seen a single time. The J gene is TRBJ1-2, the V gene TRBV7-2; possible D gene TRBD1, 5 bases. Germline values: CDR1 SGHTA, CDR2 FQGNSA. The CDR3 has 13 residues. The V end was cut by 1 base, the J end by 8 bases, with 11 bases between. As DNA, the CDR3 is TGTGCCAGCAGCTTAGAATTTCAGGGAGGCTACACCTTC. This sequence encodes CASSLEFQGGYTF.

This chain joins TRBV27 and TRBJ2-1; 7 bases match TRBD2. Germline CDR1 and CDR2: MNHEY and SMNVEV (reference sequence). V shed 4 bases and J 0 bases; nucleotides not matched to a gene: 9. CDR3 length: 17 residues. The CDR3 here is CASSSPGLYPSYNEQFF. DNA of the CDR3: TGTGCCAGCAGTTCCCCGGGACTATACCCCTCCTACAATGAGCAGTTCTTC.

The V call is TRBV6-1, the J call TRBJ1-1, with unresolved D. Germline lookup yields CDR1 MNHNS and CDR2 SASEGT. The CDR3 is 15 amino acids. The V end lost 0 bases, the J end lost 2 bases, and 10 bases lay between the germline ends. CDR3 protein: CASSEAAVPNTEAFF. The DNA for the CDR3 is TGTGCCAGCAGTGAAGCGGCAGTTCCAAACACTGAAGCTTTCTTT.

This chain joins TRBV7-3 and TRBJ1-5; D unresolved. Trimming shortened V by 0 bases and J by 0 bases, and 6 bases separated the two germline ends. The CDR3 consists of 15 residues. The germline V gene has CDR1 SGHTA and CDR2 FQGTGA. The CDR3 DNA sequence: TGTGCCAGCAGCTTAACCCCAGGTAGCAATCAGCCCCAGCATTTT. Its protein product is CASSLTPGSNQPQHF.

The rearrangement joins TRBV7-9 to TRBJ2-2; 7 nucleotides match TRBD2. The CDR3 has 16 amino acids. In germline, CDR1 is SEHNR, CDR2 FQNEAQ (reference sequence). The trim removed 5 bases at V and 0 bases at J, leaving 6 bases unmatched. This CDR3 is CASSLLGLANTGELFF. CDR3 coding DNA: TGTGCCAGCAGCCTGCTAGGACTAGCGAACACCGGGGAGCTGTTTTTT.

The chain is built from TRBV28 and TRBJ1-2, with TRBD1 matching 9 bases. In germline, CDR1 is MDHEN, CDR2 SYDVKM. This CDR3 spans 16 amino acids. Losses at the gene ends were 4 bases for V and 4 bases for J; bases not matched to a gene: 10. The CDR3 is CASSSLGQGISYGYTF. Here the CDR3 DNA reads TGTGCCAGCAGTTCCCTTGGACAGGGGATTTCCTATGGCTACACCTTC.

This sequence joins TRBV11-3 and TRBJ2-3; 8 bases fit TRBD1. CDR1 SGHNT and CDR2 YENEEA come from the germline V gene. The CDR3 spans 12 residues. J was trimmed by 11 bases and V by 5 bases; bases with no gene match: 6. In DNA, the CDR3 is TGTGCCAGCAGCCGAATGGACAGGGTGCAGTATTTT. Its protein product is CASSRMDRVQYF. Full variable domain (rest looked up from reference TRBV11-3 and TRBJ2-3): EAGVVQSPRYKIIEKKQPVAFWCNPISGHNTLYWYLQNLGQGPELLIRYENEEAVDDSQLPKDRFSAERLKGVDSTLKIQPAELGDSAVYLCASSRMDRVQYFGPGTRLTVL.

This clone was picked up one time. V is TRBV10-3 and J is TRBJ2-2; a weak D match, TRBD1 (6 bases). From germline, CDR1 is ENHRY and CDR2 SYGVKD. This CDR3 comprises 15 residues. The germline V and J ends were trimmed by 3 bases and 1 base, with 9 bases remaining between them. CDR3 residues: CAISDLQGNTGELFF. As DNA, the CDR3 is TGTGCCATCAGTGATCTACAGGGGAACACCGGGGAGCTGTTTTTT.

The CDR3 DNA reads as TGTGCCAGCAGTTTTCGGGGTTCCGGGGAGCTGTTTTTT. The encoded protein is CASSFRGSGELFF. This chain connects TRBV6-5 to TRBJ2-2, with D possibly TRBD2 on 5 matching bases. In germline, CDR1 is MNHEY, CDR2 SVGAGI. Between the trimmed V and J ends, which lost 4 bases and 6 bases, there was a span of 9 bases. CDR3 length equals 13 residues.

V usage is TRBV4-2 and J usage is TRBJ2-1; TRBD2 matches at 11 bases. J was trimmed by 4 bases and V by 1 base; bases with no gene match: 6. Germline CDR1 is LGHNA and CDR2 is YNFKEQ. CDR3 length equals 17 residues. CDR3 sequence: CASSQGLAGGTYNEQFF. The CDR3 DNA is TGTGCCAGCAGCCAAGGGCTAGCGGGAGGCACATACAATGAGCAGTTCTTC.

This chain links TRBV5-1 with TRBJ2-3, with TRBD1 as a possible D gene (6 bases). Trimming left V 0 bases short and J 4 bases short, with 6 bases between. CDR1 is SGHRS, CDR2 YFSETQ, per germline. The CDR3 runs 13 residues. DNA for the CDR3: TGCGCCAGCAGCTTGGACAGGGCAGATACGCAGTATTTT. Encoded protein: CASSLDRADTQYF.

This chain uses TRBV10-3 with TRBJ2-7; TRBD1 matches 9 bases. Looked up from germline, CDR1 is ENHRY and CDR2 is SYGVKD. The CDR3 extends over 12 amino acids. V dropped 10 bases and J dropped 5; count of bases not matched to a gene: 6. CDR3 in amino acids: CATRDRVHEQYF. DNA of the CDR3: TGTGCCACCCGGGACAGGGTCCACGAGCAGTACTTC.

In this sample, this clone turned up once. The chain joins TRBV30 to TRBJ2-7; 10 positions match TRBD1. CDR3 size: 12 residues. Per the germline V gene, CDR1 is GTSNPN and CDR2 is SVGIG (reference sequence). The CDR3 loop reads CAGDRGLMEQYF. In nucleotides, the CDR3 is TGTGCTGGGGACAGGGGACTAATGGAGCAGTACTTC.

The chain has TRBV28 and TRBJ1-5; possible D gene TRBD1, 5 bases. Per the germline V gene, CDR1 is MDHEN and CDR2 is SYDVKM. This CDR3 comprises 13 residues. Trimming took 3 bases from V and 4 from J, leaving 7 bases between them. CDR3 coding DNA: TGTGCCAGCAGTTTTTCAGGGAATCAGCCCCAGCATTTT. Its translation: CASSFSGNQPQHF.